Below are 13 T cell receptor beta chains sequenced from a single sample in a study of cytomegalovirus exposure and HLA in healthy donors. Data came from immunoSEQ multiplex PCR; TCRdb stores just in-frame clones and leaves some out. The sample lists 190,000 or so clones, about 86% occurring once. Sequenced sample: PBMCs. Receptor source: a woman between 18 and 30 years old in good health and CMV-seropositive.

The J gene is TRBJ1-2, the V gene TRBV7-2, with TRBD1 identical over 8 bases. Germline V gene sequence: CDR1 SGHTA, CDR2 FQGNSA. The ends lost 2 bases at V and 6 bases at J; junction bases unmatched: 11. The CDR3 covers 16 residues. Here the CDR3 reads CASSLRPGGDTNGYTF. The CDR3 coding sequence is TGTGCCAGCAGCTTAAGGCCAGGGGGCGATACCAATGGCTACACCTTC.

The CDR3 DNA reads as TGTGCCAGTAGTATCAGGTTCCCCGGGGAGCTGTTTTTT. Protein sequence: CASSIRFPGELFF. The chain joins TRBV19 to TRBJ2-2; no clear D. V was trimmed by 3 bases and J by 6 bases, leaving 8 bases between them. This CDR3 has 13 residues. CDR1 is LNHDA and CDR2 is SQIVND in the germline V gene (reference sequence).

This clone was recorded many times. Here the CDR3 DNA reads TGTGCCAGCAGCTTGGGTTGGGACAGGGCAGGCGGGGAGCTGTTTTTT. Its protein product is CASSLGWDRAGGELFF. The V and J genes are TRBV5-6 and TRBJ2-2, with 9 bases aligning to TRBD1. The CDR3 runs to 16 residues. Per the germline V gene, CDR1 is SGHDT and CDR2 is YYEEEE. V dropped 0 bases and J dropped 7; count of bases not matched to a gene: 7.

The chain carries TRBV14 and TRBJ1-5; possibly TRBD1 for D (6 bases). With 0 bases removed from V and 4 bases from J, the gap between germline ends came to 16 bases. This CDR3 is built from 17 residues. Germline V gene data show CDR1 as SGHDN and CDR2 as FVKESK. The CDR3 DNA is TGTGCCAGCAGCCAAGATGGACGGCGCAGGGGAAATCAGCCCCAGCATTTT. It codes for CASSQDGRRRGNQPQHF.

The chain links TRBV5-6 to TRBJ1-5; D gene ambiguous. CDR1 is SGHDT, CDR2 YYEEEE, per germline. The V end was cut by 3 bases, the J end by 6 bases, with 10 bases between. CDR3 length: 13 residues. CDR3 in DNA: TGTGCCAGCAGCTCCCGGTCGTTTCAGCCCCAGCATTTT. This gives the protein CASSSRSFQPQHF. The full variable domain, its missing parts supplied by reference TRBV5-6 and TRBJ1-5, is DAGVTQSPTHLIKTRGQQVTLRCSPKSGHDTVSWYQQALGQGPQFIFQYYEEEERQRGNFPDRFSGHQFPNYSSELNVNALLLGDSALYLCASSSRSFQPQHFGDGTRLSIL.

The chain carries TRBV5-1 and TRBJ2-3; the D gene is possibly TRBD1 (5 bases). Germline CDR1 SGHRS, CDR2 YFSETQ. V lost 0 bases, J lost 1 base, and 12 bases lay in between. The CDR3 length is 16 residues. The CDR3 nucleotides read TGCGCCAGCAGCTTGGGGTCAGGGCCTCGCACAGATACGCAGTATTTT. Translating it yields CASSLGSGPRTDTQYF.

The chain combines TRBV14 with TRBJ1-1; D call uncertain. V was clipped by 4 bases and J by 6 bases, with 12 bases between them. The CDR3 is 13 amino acids. Germline values: CDR1 SGHDN, CDR2 FVKESK. The chain's CDR3 is CASSPLTGSEAFF. Here the CDR3 DNA reads TGTGCCAGCAGCCCCTTGACGGGGTCTGAAGCTTTCTTT.

The chain carries TRBV2 and TRBJ1-6, with D possibly being TRBD1 (6 bases). CDR3 length equals 16 residues. Germline values: CDR1 SNHLY, CDR2 FYNNEI. With 8 bases removed from V and 0 bases from J, the gap between germline ends came to 14 bases. This chain's CDR3 is CASQGHLSSYNSPLHF. The CDR3, as DNA: TGTGCCAGCCAGGGACACCTCAGCTCCTATAATTCACCCCTCCACTTT.

This sequence joins TRBV9 and TRBJ1-2; D is possibly TRBD1 (6 bases). Germline CDR1 SGDLS, CDR2 YYNGEE. The CDR3 has 12 residues. V shed 6 bases and J shed 5 bases, with 11 bases lying between them. This CDR3 reads CASNNRVYGYTF. In nucleotides, the CDR3 is TGTGCCAGCAATAACAGGGTTTATGGCTACACCTTC.

The chain joins TRBV9 to TRBJ1-4; no reliable D call. The V end was cut by 0 bases, the J end by 5 bases, with 11 bases between. The germline V gene has CDR1 SGDLS and CDR2 YYNGEE. This CDR3 region has 15 residues. CDR3 DNA: TGTGCCAGCAGCGTAGGACTACACGGAAATGAAAAACTGTTTTTT. Protein sequence: CASSVGLHGNEKLFF.

V usage is TRBV4-2 and J usage is TRBJ1-5, with D tentatively TRBD1 (6 bases). Per the germline V gene, CDR1 is LGHNA and CDR2 is YNFKEQ. Trimming took off 5 bases at V and 8 bases at J, with 22 bases between the two ends. The CDR3 sequence is 16 residues long. The CDR3 nucleotides read TGTGCCAGCAGCTCCCAGACAGGCCGCAACCTGGAGCCCCAGCATTTT. Translated, it gives CASSSQTGRNLEPQHF.

This chain joins TRBV11-2 and TRBJ1-6; D gene uncertain. Germline-derived CDR1 and CDR2 are SGHAT and FQNNGV. This CDR3 spans 13 amino acids. V lost 5 bases and J lost 4, with 6 bases in between. CDR3 region: CASSLKYNSPLHF. CDR3 nucleotide sequence: TGTGCCAGCAGCCTAAAGTATAATTCACCCCTCCACTTT.

Points on this clone: A read error is possible here, since a much larger clone lies one base away. This chain links TRBV7-8 with TRBJ1-1; D not certain. V lost 1 base to trimming and J lost 1 base, with 4 bases between them. Germline V lookup: CDR1 SGHVS, CDR2 FQNEAQ. The CDR3 sequence is 13 residues long. CDR3 in amino acids: CASSLERNTEAFF. CDR3 bases: TGTGCCAGCAGCTTAGAGCGGAACACTGAAGCTTTCTTT.